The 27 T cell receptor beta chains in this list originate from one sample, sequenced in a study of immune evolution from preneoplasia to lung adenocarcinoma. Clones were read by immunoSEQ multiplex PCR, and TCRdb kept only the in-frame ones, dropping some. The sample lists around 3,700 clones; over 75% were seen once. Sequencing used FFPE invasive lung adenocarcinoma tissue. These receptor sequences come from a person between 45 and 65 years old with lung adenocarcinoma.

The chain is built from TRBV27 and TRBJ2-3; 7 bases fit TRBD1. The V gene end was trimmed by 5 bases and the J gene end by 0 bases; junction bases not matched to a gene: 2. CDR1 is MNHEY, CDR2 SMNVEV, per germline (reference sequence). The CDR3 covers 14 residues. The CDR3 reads CASSPGQSTDTQYF. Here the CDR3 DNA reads TGTGCCAGCAGTCCGGGACAGAGCACAGATACGCAGTATTTT.

As DNA, the CDR3 is TGCGCCAGCAGCCCCGGGCCATCAAACACTGAAGCTTTCTTT. It translates to CASSPGPSNTEAFF. The chain is built from TRBV5-1 and TRBJ1-1; D gene unclear. Deletions cut 4 bases from V and 2 bases from J, with 12 bases between. The length of the CDR3 is 14 residues. CDR1 SGHRS and CDR2 YFSETQ come from the germline V gene.

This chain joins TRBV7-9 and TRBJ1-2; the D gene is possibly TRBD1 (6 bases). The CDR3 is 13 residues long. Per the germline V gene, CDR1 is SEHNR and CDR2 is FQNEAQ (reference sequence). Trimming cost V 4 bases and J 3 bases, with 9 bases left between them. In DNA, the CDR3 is TGTGCCAGCAGCTCCACAGGGTACTATGGCTACACCTTC. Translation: CASSSTGYYGYTF.

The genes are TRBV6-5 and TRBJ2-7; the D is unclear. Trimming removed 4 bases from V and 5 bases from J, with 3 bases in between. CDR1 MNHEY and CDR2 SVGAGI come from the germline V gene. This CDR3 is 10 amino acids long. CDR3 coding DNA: TGTGCCAGCAGTTGGAACGAGCAGTACTTC. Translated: CASSWNEQYF.

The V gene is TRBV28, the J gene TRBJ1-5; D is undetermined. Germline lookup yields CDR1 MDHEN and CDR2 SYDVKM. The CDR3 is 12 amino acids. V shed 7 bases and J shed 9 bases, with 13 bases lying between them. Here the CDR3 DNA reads TGTGCCAGCACTTCACCCCGAGGGCCCCAGCATTTT. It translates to CASTSPRGPQHF.

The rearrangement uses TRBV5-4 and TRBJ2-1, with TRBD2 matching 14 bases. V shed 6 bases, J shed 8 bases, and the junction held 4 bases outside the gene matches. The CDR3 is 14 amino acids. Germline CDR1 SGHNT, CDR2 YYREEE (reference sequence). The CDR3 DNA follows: TGTGCCAGCATCGGGACTAGCGGGAGACATGAGCAGTTCTTC. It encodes CASIGTSGRHEQFF.

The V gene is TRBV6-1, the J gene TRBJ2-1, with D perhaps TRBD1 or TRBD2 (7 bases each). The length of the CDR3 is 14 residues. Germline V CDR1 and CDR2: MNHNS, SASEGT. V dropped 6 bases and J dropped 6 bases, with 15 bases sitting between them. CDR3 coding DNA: TGTGCCAGCAGCAGGGGGGGCGGTGTCAATGAGCAGTTCTTC. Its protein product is CASSRGGGVNEQFF.

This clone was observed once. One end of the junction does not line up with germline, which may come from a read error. The CDR3 reads CASSLEAASASYKQYF. CDR3 coding DNA: TGTGCCAGCAGCTTAGAGGCTGCTAGCGCCTCCTACAAGCAGTACTTC. The chain combines TRBV11-3 with TRBJ2-7, with D perhaps matching TRBD2 (6 bases). Germline loops: CDR1 SGHNT, CDR2 YENEEA. This CDR3 has 16 residues.

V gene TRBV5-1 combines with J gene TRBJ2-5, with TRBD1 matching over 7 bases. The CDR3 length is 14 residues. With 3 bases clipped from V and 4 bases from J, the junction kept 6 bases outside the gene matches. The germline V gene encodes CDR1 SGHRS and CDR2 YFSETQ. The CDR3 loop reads CASSSRAGGETQYF. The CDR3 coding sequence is TGCGCCAGCAGCTCCAGGGCAGGGGGAGAGACCCAGTACTTC.

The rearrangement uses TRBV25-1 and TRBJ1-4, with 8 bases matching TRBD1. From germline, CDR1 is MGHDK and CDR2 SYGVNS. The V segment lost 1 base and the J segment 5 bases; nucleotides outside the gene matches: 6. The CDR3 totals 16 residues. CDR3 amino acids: CASSEFGSGGNEKLFF. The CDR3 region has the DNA TGTGCCAGCAGTGAATTCGGGTCAGGGGGCAATGAAAAACTGTTTTTT. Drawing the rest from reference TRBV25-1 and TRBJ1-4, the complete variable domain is EADIYQTPRYLVIGTGKKITLECSQTMGHDKMYWYQQDPGMELHLIHYSYGVNSTEKGDLSSESTVSRIRTEHFPLTLESARPSHTSQYLCASSEFGSGGNEKLFFGSGTQLSVL.

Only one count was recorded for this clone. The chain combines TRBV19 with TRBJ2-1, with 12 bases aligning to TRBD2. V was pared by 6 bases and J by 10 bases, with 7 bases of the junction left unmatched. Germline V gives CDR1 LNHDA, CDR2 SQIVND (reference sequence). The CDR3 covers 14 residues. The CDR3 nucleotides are TGTGCCAGTAGGAGACTAGCGGGAGTGCGAGAGCAGTTCTTC. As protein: CASRRLAGVREQFF.

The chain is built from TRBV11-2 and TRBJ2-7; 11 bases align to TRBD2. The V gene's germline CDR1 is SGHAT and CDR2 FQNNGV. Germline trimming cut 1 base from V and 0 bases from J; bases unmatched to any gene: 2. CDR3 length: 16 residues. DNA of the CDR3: TGTGCCAGCAGCTTAGCGACTAGCGGGGTCTCCTACGAGCAGTACTTC. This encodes CASSLATSGVSYEQYF.

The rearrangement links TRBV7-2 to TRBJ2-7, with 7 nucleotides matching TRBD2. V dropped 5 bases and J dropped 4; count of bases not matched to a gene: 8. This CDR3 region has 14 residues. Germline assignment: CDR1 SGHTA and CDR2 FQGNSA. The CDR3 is CASSPGGIGYEQYF. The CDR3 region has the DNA TGTGCCAGCAGCCCGGGGGGTATAGGTTACGAGCAGTACTTC. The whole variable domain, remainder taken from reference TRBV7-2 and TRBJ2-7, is GAGVSQSPSNKVTEKGKDVELRCDPISGHTALYWYRQSLGQGLEFLIYFQGNSAPDKSGLPSDRFSAERTGGSVSTLTIQRTQQEDSAVYLCASSPGGIGYEQYFGPGTRLTVT.

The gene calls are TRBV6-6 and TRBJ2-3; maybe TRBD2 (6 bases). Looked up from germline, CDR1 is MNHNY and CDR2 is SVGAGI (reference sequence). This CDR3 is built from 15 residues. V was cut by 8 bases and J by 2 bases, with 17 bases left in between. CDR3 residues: CASANKPGLTDTQYF. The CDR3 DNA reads TGTGCCAGCGCCAATAAACCGGGACTCACAGATACGCAGTATTTT.

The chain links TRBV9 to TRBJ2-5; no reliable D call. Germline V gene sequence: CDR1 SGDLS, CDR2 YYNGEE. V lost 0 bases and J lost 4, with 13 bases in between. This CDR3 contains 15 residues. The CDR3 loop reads CASSVAYNQGETQYF. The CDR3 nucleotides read TGTGCCAGCAGCGTAGCTTACAACCAAGGAGAGACCCAGTACTTC.

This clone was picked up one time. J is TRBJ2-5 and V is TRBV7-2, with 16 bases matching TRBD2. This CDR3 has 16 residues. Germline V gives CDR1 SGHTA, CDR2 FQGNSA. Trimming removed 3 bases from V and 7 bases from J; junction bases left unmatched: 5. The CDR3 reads CASSFGTSGGAGTQYF. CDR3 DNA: TGTGCCAGCAGCTTCGGGACTAGCGGGGGGGCGGGGACCCAGTACTTC.

The CDR3 protein is CSVLYDGQGGGTDTQYF. The CDR3 nucleotides are TGCAGCGTACTCTATGATGGACAGGGTGGTGGAACAGATACGCAGTATTTT. The chain uses TRBV29-1 and TRBJ2-3; 8 positions match TRBD1. J lost 3 bases, V lost 6 bases, and 17 bases had no gene match. CDR3 size: 17 residues. Germline CDR1 reads SQVTM; CDR2 reads ANQGSEA.

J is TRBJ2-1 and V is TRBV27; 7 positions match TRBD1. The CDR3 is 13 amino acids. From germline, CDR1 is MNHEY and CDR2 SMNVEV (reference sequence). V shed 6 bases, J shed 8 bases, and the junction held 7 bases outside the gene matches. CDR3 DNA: TGTGCCAGCAGCGGCAAAGGGGGCGATGAGCAGTTCTTC. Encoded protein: CASSGKGGDEQFF.

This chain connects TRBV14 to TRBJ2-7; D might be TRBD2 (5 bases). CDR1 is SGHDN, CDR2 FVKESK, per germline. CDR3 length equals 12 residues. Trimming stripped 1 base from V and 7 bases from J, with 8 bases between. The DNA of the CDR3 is TGTGCCAGCAGCCAAGCCCGCGGGGAGCAGTACTTC. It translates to CASSQARGEQYF.

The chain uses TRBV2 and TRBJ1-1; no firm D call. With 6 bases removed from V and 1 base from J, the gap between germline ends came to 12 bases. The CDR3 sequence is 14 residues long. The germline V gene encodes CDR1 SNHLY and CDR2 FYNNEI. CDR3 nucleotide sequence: TGTGCCAGCAGAGAATATGACACGAACACTGAAGCTTTCTTT. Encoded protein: CASREYDTNTEAFF. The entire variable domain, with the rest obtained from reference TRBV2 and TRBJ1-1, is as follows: EPEVTQTPSHQVTQMGQEVILRCVPISNHLYFYWYRQILGQKVEFLVSFYNNEISEKSEIFDDQFSVERPDGSNFTLKIRSTKLEDSAMYFCASREYDTNTEAFFGQGTRLTVV.

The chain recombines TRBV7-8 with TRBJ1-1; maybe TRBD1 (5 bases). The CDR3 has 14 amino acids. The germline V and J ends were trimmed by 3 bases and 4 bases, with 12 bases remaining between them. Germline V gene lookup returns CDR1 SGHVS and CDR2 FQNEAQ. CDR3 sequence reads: CASSFSGDLTEAFF. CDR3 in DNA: TGTGCCAGCAGCTTTTCGGGGGATCTCACTGAAGCTTTCTTT.

CDR3 sequence: CASSVLLQGLDTQYF. DNA of the CDR3: TGTGCCAGCAGCGTATTGCTCCAGGGTCTAGATACGCAGTATTTT. The chain combines TRBV9 with TRBJ2-3; D possibly corresponds to TRBD1 (5 bases). Germline V lookup: CDR1 SGDLS, CDR2 YYNGEE. There are 15 residues in the CDR3. Deletions cut 1 base from V and 5 bases from J, with 14 bases between.

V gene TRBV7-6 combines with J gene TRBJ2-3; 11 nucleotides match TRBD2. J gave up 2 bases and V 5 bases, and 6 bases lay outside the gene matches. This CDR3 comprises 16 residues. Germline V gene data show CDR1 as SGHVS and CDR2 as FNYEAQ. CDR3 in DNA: TGTGCCAGCAGCCCTAGCGGGAGGCCAGACACAGATACGCAGTATTTT. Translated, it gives CASSPSGRPDTDTQYF.

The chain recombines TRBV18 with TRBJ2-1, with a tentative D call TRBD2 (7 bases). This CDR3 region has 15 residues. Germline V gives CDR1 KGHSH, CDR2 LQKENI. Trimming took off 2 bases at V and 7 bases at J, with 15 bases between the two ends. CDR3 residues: CASSPMAGASNEQFF. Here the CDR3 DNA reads TGTGCCAGCTCACCAATGGCGGGGGCCAGTAATGAGCAGTTCTTC. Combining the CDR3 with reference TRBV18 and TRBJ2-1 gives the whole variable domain NAGVMQNPRHLVRRRGQEARLRCSPMKGHSHVYWYRQLPEEGLKFMVYLQKENIIDESGMPKERFSAEFPKEGPSILRIQQVVRGDSAAYFCASSPMAGASNEQFFGPGTRLTVL.

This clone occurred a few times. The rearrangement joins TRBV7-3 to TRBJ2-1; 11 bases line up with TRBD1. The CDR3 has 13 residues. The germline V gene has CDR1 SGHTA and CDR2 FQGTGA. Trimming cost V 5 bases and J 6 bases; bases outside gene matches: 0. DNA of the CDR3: TGTGCCAGCAGCGGGACAGGGGGCAATGAGCAGTTCTTC. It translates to CASSGTGGNEQFF.

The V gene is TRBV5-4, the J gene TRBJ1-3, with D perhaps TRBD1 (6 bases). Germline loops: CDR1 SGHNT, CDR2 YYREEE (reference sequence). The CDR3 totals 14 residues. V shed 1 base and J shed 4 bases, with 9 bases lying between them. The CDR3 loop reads CASSLTGIGNTIYF. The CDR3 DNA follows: TGTGCCAGCAGCTTGACAGGGATCGGAAACACCATATATTTT. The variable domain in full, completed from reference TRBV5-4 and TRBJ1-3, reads ETGVTQSPTHLIKTRGQQVTLRCSSQSGHNTVSWYQQALGQGPQFIFQYYREEENGRGNFPPRFSGLQFPNYSSELNVNALELDDSALYLCASSLTGIGNTIYFGEGSWLTVV.

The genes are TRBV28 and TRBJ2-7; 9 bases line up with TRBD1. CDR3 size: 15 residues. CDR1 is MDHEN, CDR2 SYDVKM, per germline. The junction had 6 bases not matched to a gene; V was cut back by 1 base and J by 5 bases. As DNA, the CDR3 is TGTGCCAGCAGTTTATCGTACAGGGGGCAGGACGAGCAGTACTTC. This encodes CASSLSYRGQDEQYF.